This TCR beta chain was captured by sequencing in a study of neurological immune-mediated disorders. Regarding the study as a whole: TCR-beta repertoires seemed private in all groups, with no expanded CDR3 amino acid sequences shared.

The team produced cDNA through 5'RACE using 10-nucleotide random UMIs. TCRdb re-derived calls from the 5' RACE reads in MiXCR, one entry per CDR3 protein. The sample has 35,000 to 55,000 distinct CDR3 sequences, roughly 6% seen once. The cell input for sorted libraries was about 960,000, and those cells were CD4+ or CD8+ T cells. This clonotype was detected many times. Its antigen is undetermined. The germline V gene has CDR1 DFQATT and CDR2 SNEGSKA (reference sequence). Trimming pared 0 bases from V and 4 bases from J, leaving 16 bases between. The CDR3 has 15 amino acids. The sample taken for sequencing was CD4+ T cells from blood. This chain uses TRBV20-1 with TRBJ2-7, with D tentatively TRBD1 or TRBD2 (6 bases each). The source of this sequence is a woman between 35 and 50 years old in good health. CDR3 sequence reads: CSARDIGGSGYEQYF. DNA for the CDR3: TGCAGTGCTAGAGATATAGGGGGGAGTGGGTACGAGCAGTACTTC.